This T cell receptor beta chain was obtained from a study of blood T cell repertoires in COVID-19. For the study at large: Spain, Italy and the United States supplied samples that represented acute and convalescent COVID-19. The cDNA or gDNA used as material had been derived from T cells, B-cell-depleted T cells, or PBMCs.

Under the authors' procedure: Researchers report that nucleated cell counts were estimated from reference gene primer amplification. Sequenced by immunoSEQ multiplex PCR; TCRdb stores in-frame clones only, minus some. The V and J calls and the clone size are those of that table, but D and trimming were determined from the DNA. The sample has about 300,000 clones; more than 80% are singletons. Sequenced sample: peripheral blood. This receptor was obtained from a man aged 18 to 29 who had recovered from COVID-19.

DNA of the CDR3: TGTGCCAGCAGTTACGTCCACTTAGGGGAGCTGTTTTTT. Its protein product is CASSYVHLGELFF. The rearrangement links TRBV6-2 or TRBV6-3 to TRBJ2-2, with D unclear. The CDR3 is 13 residues long. Trimming pared 2 bases from V and 8 bases from J, leaving 9 bases between. Germline V gene data show CDR1 as MNHEY and CDR2 as SVGEGT.